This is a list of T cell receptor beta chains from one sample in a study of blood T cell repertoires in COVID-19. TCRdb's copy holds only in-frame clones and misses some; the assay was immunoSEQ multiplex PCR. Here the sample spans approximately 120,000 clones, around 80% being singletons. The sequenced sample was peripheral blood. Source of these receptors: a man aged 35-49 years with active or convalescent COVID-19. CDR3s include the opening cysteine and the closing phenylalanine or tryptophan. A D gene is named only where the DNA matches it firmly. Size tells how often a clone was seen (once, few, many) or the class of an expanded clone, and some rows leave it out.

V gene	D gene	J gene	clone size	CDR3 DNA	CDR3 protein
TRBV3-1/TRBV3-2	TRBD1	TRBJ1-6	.	TGTGCCAGCAGCCAAGGCCTCGGACAGGGGGCATATAATTCACCCCTCCACTTT	CASSQGLGQGAYNSPLHF
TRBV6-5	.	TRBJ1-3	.	TGTGCCAGCAGTTACGAGGGCTCCGGAAACACCATATATTTT	CASSYEGSGNTIYF
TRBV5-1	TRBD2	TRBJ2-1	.	TGCGCCAGCAGCTTGAGAACTAGCGGGAGGGCCGGGGAGCAGTTCTTC	CASSLRTSGRAGEQFF
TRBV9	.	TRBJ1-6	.	TGTGCCAGCAGCGTCGGGGATTCACCCCTCCACTTT	CASSVGDSPLHF
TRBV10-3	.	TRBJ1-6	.	TGTGCCATCAGTGAGGGGAGGGCAGCTTCTGGGTCACCCCTCCACTTT	CAISEGRAASGSPLHF
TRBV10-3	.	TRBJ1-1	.	TGTGCCACCACCACAGGTATGAACACTGAAGCTTTCTTT	CATTTGMNTEAFF
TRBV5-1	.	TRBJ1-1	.	TGCGCCAGCAGCTTGAAGGACGGCGGGACTGAAGCTTTCTTT	CASSLKDGGTEAFF
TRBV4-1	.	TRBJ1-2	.	TGCGCCAGCAGCCCCCAAGGGGCCGGCTATGGCTACACCTTC	CASSPQGAGYGYTF
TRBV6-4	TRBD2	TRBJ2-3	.	TGTGCCAGCAGTGCGACTAGCGGGGGGGCCCCAGATACGCAGTATTTT	CASSATSGGAPDTQYF
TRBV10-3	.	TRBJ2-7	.	TGTGCCACCCTATCTATTCCCTACGAGCAGTACTTC	CATLSIPYEQYF
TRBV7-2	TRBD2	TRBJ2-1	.	TGTGCCAGCAGCTTAGTTTTAGCGGGGGCCCCGAGCTCCTACAATGAGCAGTTCTTC	CASSLVLAGAPSSYNEQFF
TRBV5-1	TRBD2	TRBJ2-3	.	TGCGCCAGCAGCCGAGCGGGGATTAGCACAGATACGCAGTATTTT	CASSRAGISTDTQYF
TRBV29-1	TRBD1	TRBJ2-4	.	TGCAGCGCGGAGGGCCGGACAGGGGAAAACATTCAGTACTTC	CSAEGRTGENIQYF
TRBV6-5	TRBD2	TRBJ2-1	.	TGTGCCAGCAGGGGACTAGCGGGGACCAACAATGAGCAGTTCTTC	CASRGLAGTNNEQFF
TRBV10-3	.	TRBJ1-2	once	TGTGCCATCAGTGAAGAAGGGGTCGGCTACACCTTC	CAISEEGVGYTF
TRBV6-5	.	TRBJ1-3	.	TGTGCCAGCAGATACACGGTCTCTGGAAACACCATATATTTT	CASRYTVSGNTIYF
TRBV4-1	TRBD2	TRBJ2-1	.	TGCGCCAGCTTCGGGCGGGAGAAAAATGAGCAGTTCTTC	CASFGREKNEQFF
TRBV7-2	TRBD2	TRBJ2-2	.	TGTGCCAGCAGCTTAAGCGGGACGAACACCGGGGAGCTGTTTTTT	CASSLSGTNTGELFF
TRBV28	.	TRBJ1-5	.	TGTGCCAGCAGGACCCCGCGGGTGGCTCAGCCCCAGCATTTT	CASRTPRVAQPQHF
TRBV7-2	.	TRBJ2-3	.	TGTGCCAGCAGCTTCGACTCCAGCACAGATACGCAGTATTTT	CASSFDSSTDTQYF
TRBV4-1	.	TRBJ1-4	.	TGCGCCAGCAGCCATGTCCAGGAAAAACTGTTTTTT	CASSHVQEKLFF
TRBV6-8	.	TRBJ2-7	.	TGTGCCAGCAGTCCCCCCCCGGGAGCCGAAGGTGCCGAGCAGTACTTC	CASSPPPGAEGAEQYF
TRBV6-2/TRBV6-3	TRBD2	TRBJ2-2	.	TGTGCCAGCAGCAGGACTAGCGGAGGGGCGGGCCCCGGGGAGCTGTTTTTT	CASSRTSGGAGPGELFF
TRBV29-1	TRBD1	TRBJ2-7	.	TGCAGCGCCACCGGGACAGGGGTCGGCTACGAGCAGTACTTC	CSATGTGVGYEQYF
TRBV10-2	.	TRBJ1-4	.	TGCGCCAGCGGGGCAGGGATGGTGGTTATTGAAAAACTGTTTTTT	CASGAGMVVIEKLFF
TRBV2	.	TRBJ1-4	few	TGTGCCAGCAGGGGGGCCTCTAATGAAAAACTGTTTTTT	CASRGASNEKLFF
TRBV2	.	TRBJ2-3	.	TGTGCCAGCAGTGTTGTAGAGACTAGGGTCACCGATACGCAGTATTTT	CASSVVETRVTDTQYF
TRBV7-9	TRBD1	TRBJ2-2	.	TGTGCCAGCAGCCCCCTATACGGGACAGGGCCCGGGGAGCTGTTTTTT	CASSPLYGTGPGELFF
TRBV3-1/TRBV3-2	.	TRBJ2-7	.	TGTGCCAGCAGCCAGGGACTCCTCGAGCAGTACTTC	CASSQGLLEQYF
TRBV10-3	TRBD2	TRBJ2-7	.	TGTGCCATCAGTGAGTCAACTAGCGGGGCGGGCTACGAGCAGTACTTC	CAISESTSGAGYEQYF
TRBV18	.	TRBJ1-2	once	TGTGCCAGCTCGGCCGGGAGCTATGGCTACACCTTC	CASSAGSYGYTF
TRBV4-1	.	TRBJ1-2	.	TGCGCCAGCAGCCAAGATTCAGGGGAGCCCTCCTATGGCTACACCTTC	CASSQDSGEPSYGYTF
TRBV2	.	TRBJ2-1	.	TGTGCCAGCAGTGAATACTCGAACAATGAGCAGTTCTTC	CASSEYSNNEQFF
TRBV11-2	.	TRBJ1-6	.	TGTGCCAGCAGCTTAGGGCAGGGGAGTTCACCCCTCCACTTT	CASSLGQGSSPLHF
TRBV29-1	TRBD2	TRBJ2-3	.	TGCAGCGGGGTCCTGCGGGGGGTCGCAGATACGCAGTATTTT	CSGVLRGVADTQYF
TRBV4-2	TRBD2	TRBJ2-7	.	TGTGCCAGCAGCACTCCTAGCGGGGGGCCCTACGAGCAGTACTTC	CASSTPSGGPYEQYF
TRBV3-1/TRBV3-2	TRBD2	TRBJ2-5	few	TGTGCCAGCAGTCTTCTAGCGGGAGAGGGAAGAGAGACCCAGTACTTC	CASSLLAGEGRETQYF
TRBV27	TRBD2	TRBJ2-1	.	TGTGCCAGCACTCCGACTAGCGGGAGCGATGAGCAGTTCTTC	CASTPTSGSDEQFF
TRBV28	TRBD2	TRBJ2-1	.	TGTGCCAGCGTAGCGGGGGGGATCTACAATGAGCAGTTCTTC	CASVAGGIYNEQFF
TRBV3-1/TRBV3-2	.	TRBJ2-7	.	TGTGCCAGCAGCCAAGTCACCCGACTCGAGCAGTACTTC	CASSQVTRLEQYF
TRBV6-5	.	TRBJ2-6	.	TGTGCCAGCAACTCACAGGGCTCTGGGGCCAACGTCCTGACTTTC	CASNSQGSGANVLTF
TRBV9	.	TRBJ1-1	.	TGTGCCAGCAGCTCACCCGGGACACAGAACACTGAAGCTTTCTTT	CASSSPGTQNTEAFF
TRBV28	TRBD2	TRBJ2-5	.	TGTGCCAGCAGTTTCGGAAGCGGGGGGGCCCTAGAGACCCAGTACTTC	CASSFGSGGALETQYF
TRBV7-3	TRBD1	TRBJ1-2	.	TGTGCCAGCAGCCCCGACCGGGACAGCTTTAACTATGGCTACACCTTC	CASSPDRDSFNYGYTF
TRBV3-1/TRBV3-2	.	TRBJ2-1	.	TGTGCCAGCAGCCGGGCCAATGAGCAGTTCTTC	CASSRANEQFF
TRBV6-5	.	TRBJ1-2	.	TGTGCCAGCACCCAGGGAAGAGGCTACACCTTC	CASTQGRGYTF